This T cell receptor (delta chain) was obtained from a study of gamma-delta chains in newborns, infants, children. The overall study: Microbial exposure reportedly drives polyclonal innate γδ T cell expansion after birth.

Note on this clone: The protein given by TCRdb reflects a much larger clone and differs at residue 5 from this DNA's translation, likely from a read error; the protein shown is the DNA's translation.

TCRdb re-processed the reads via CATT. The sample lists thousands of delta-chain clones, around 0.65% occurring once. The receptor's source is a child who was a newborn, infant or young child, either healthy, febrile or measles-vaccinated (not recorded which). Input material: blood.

The CDR3 DNA follows: TGTGCCTGTGACGACTGGGGGACGTTCAGCTCCTGGGACACCCGACAGATGTTTTTC. Translating gives CACDDWGTFSSWDTRQMFF. The chain couples TRDV2 to TRDJ3; 9 nucleotides match TRDD3. There are 19 residues in the CDR3. Germline CDR1 GEAIGNYY, CDR2 EKD. V gave up 3 bases and J gave up 0 bases; unmatched junction bases: 8.